A selection of T cell receptor beta chains follows, all from one sample in a study of cytomegalovirus exposure and HLA in healthy donors. TCRdb's copy holds only in-frame clones and misses some; the assay was immunoSEQ multiplex PCR. The table lists some 67,000 clones, about three quarters of them singletons. The sequenced sample was PBMCs. The receptor set was obtained from a man between 35 and 55 years old in good health and CMV-seronegative. Each CDR3 is given with its conserved first and last residue. D genes are given only for firm matches. Clone size appears in some rows only: once, few, many, or a class for an expanded clone.

>once|TRBJ1-4|TRBV5-1|.
CASSLAPGHPNEKLFF
TGCGCCAGCAGCTTGGCCCCCGGACACCCTAATGAAAAACTGTTTTTT
>.|TRBJ2-5|TRBV5-4|TRBD1
CASSWGQGVETQYF
TGTGCCAGCAGCTGGGGACAGGGGGTAGAGACCCAGTACTTC
>few|TRBJ1-5|TRBV4-2|.
CASSQDDGNQPQHF
TGTGCCAGCAGCCAAGACGACGGGAATCAGCCCCAGCATTTT
>.|TRBJ2-1|TRBV14|TRBD1
CASSQSRGTGVEQFF
TGTGCCAGCAGCCAATCGAGGGGGACAGGCGTTGAGCAGTTCTTC
>once|TRBJ1-6|TRBV5-6|.
CASSIGIASTPLHF
TGTGCCAGCAGCATCGGGATAGCATCAACACCCCTCCACTTT
>.|TRBJ2-3|TRBV7-9|.
CASSLENAGSWDF
TGTGCCAGCAGCTTAGAGAACGCAGGCTCGTGGGATTTT
>few|TRBJ1-2|TRBV5-1|.
CASSLVVVGDYGYTF
TGCGCCAGCAGCTTGGTTGTCGTCGGGGACTATGGCTACACCTTC
>.|TRBJ2-2|TRBV27|.
CASRSLGGLNTGELFF
TGTGCCAGCAGATCCCTGGGGGGGCTGAACACCGGGGAGCTGTTTTTT
>.|TRBJ2-1|TRBV25-1|.
CASRATEMDSYNEQFF
TGTGCCAGCAGGGCGACAGAGATGGACTCCTACAATGAGCAGTTCTTC
>.|TRBJ2-7|TRBV28|.
CASFKGRPPYEQYF
TGTGCCAGCTTCAAGGGGCGGCCGCCCTACGAGCAGTACTTC
>.|TRBJ1-5|TRBV4-1|TRBD1
CASSQLDRGDQPQHF
TGCGCCAGCAGCCAATTAGACAGGGGGGATCAGCCCCAGCATTTT
>.|TRBJ2-1|TRBV7-2|TRBD2
CASSLALAGLGGEQFF
TGTGCCAGCAGCCTCGCTCTAGCGGGGTTAGGGGGTGAGCAGTTCTTC
>.|TRBJ1-4|TRBV5-1|TRBD1
CASRTGTDGQKLFF
TGCGCCAGCAGGACCGGGACAGATGGTCAAAAACTGTTTTTT
>once|TRBJ2-2|TRBV11-2|TRBD1
CASRQGDVRTGELFF
TGTGCCAGCAGACAGGGGGACGTCAGGACCGGGGAGCTGTTTTTT
>.|TRBJ1-5|TRBV19|.
CASSRGVNQPQHF
TGTGCCAGTAGTCGGGGAGTTAATCAGCCCCAGCATTTT
>.|TRBJ1-6|TRBV7-6|TRBD1
CASSPNGGGASYNSPLHF
TGTGCCAGCAGCCCTAACGGAGGGGGCGCGTCCTATAATTCACCCCTCCACTTT
>.|TRBJ2-2|TRBV7-9|TRBD2
CASSLVGRLAGRSEELFF
TGTGCCAGCAGCTTAGTAGGGCGACTAGCGGGACGAAGCGAGGAGCTGTTTTTT
>.|TRBJ2-7|TRBV4-2|.
CASSQDRNLAGEQYF
TGTGCCAGCAGCCAAGATCGTAACCTGGCCGGGGAGCAGTACTTC
>.|TRBJ2-7|TRBV18|.
CASSPTGFSGEQYF
TGTGCCAGCTCACCAACGGGATTTTCGGGCGAGCAGTACTTC
>.|TRBJ2-7|TRBV13|.
CASSLGRISYEQYF
TGTGCCAGCAGCTTAGGGCGAATCTCCTACGAGCAGTACTTC
>.|TRBJ2-3|TRBV7-9|TRBD2
CASSWTSGRAIGDTQYF
TGTGCCAGCAGCTGGACTAGCGGGAGGGCCATTGGAGATACGCAGTATTTT
>once|TRBJ2-2|TRBV7-3|.
CASSLRTTNTGELFF
TGTGCCAGCAGCTTAAGGACAACGAACACCGGGGAGCTGTTTTTT
>.|TRBJ1-2|TRBV7-9|.
CASSLLTGSYGYTF
TGTGCCAGCAGCTTGTTGACAGGCTCCTATGGCTACACCTTC
>.|TRBJ2-3|TRBV6-1|.
CASSESTQYF
TGTGCCAGCAGTGAGAGTACGCAGTATTTT
>.|TRBJ2-5|TRBV4-2|.
CASSRHSDSEETQYF
TGTGCCAGCAGCCGGCATTCGGACAGTGAAGAGACCCAGTACTTC
>.|TRBJ1-2|TRBV6-5|.
CASSYSREGYGYTF
TGTGCCAGCAGTTACTCGCGGGAGGGCTATGGCTACACCTTC
>.|TRBJ1-1|TRBV7-2|TRBD1
CASSPRTGQGTEAFF
TGTGCCAGCAGCCCCCGGACAGGGCAAGGCACTGAAGCTTTCTTT
>.|TRBJ1-2|TRBV28|.
CASSDPGEYGYTF
TGTGCCAGCAGTGACCCAGGGGAATATGGCTACACCTTC
>.|TRBJ2-7|TRBV5-5|.
CASSLMADYEQYF
TGTGCCAGCAGCTTGATGGCGGACTACGAGCAGTACTTC
>few|TRBJ2-1|TRBV5-1|TRBD1
CASSFTGTGYNEQFF
TGCGCCAGCAGCTTCACCGGGACAGGCTACAATGAGCAGTTCTTC
>.|TRBJ2-1|TRBV5-4|.
CASSLGTFNNEQFF
TGTGCCAGCAGCTTGGGAACTTTCAACAATGAGCAGTTCTTC
>.|TRBJ1-6|TRBV25-1|.
CASSFGGGSNSPLHF
TGTGCCAGCAGTTTCGGAGGAGGGAGTAATTCACCCCTCCACTTT
>.|TRBJ2-5|TRBV28|TRBD2
CASSLSLQPLAEQETQYF
TGTGCCAGCAGTTTATCTCTCCAACCACTAGCGGAACAAGAGACCCAGTACTTC
>.|TRBJ2-5|TRBV9|.
CASSVSSLAPQETQYF
TGTGCCAGCAGCGTAAGCTCCCTCGCCCCCCAAGAGACCCAGTACTTC
>.|TRBJ2-5|TRBV28|.
CASSSQETQYF
TGTGCCAGCAGTTCCCAGGAGACCCAGTACTTC
>few|TRBJ2-3|TRBV11-2|TRBD2
CASSTGTSLDTQYF
TGTGCCAGCAGCACCGGGACTAGTCTAGATACGCAGTATTTT
>.|TRBJ1-6|TRBV7-3|TRBD1
CASSPGGAGSPLHF
TGTGCCAGCAGCCCAGGGGGCGCGGGTTCACCCCTCCACTTT
>.|TRBJ1-4|TRBV6-6|TRBD1
CASSYSGQEKLFF
TGTGCCAGCAGTTACTCGGGACAGGAAAAACTGTTTTTT
>.|TRBJ1-5|TRBV5-1|.
CASSLSGNSNQPQHF
TGCGCCAGCAGCTTGAGTGGCAATAGCAATCAGCCCCAGCATTTT
>.|TRBJ1-2|TRBV25-1|TRBD1
CASSRDRGRGYTF
TGTGCCAGCAGTAGGGACAGGGGCAGAGGCTACACCTTC
>.|TRBJ2-7|TRBV7-3|TRBD1
CASSLGQGGGYEQYF
TGTGCCAGCAGCTTGGGACAGGGGGGAGGCTACGAGCAGTACTTC
>.|TRBJ1-2|TRBV6-5|.
CASSYEVTANYGYTF
TGTGCCAGCAGTTATGAGGTGACTGCTAACTATGGCTACACCTTC
>.|TRBJ2-6|TRBV12-5|.
CASGNPGISGANVLTF
TGTGCTAGTGGTAACCCCGGGATATCTGGGGCCAACGTCCTGACTTTC
>.|TRBJ2-7|TRBV7-9|.
CASSLIDSHWSEQYF
TGTGCCAGCAGCTTAATCGACTCACATTGGTCCGAGCAGTACTTC
>.|TRBJ2-3|TRBV5-1|.
CASSLLPGAEDTQYF
TGCGCCAGCAGCTTACTTCCGGGTGCAGAGGATACGCAGTATTTT
>.|TRBJ2-7|TRBV5-4|TRBD2
CASSPTSGSSYEQYF
TGTGCCAGCAGCCCCACTAGCGGGAGCTCCTACGAGCAGTACTTC
>.|TRBJ2-3|TRBV7-8|.
CASSIEGGWVPDTQYF
TGTGCCAGCAGCATAGAAGGGGGATGGGTCCCAGATACGCAGTATTTT
>.|TRBJ2-7|TRBV19|.
CASSRWASSYEQYF
TGTGCCAGTAGTAGGTGGGCCAGCTCCTACGAGCAGTACTTC
>.|TRBJ2-3|TRBV7-9|.
CASSPPGSDTQYF
TGTGCCAGCAGCCCCCCAGGATCAGATACGCAGTATTTT
>once|TRBJ1-1|TRBV4-2|.
CASSQDERREGTEAFF
TGTGCCAGCAGCCAAGATGAGCGGCGGGAGGGTACTGAAGCTTTCTTT
>once|TRBJ2-1|TRBV9|.
CASSPRAPQGNEQFF
TGTGCCAGCAGCCCCCGGGCCCCTCAGGGCAATGAGCAGTTCTTC
>.|TRBJ2-1|TRBV6-5|TRBD1
CASSRGQGAHNEQFF
TGTGCCAGCAGCCGAGGACAGGGAGCACATAATGAGCAGTTCTTC
>.|TRBJ2-3|TRBV7-8|TRBD2
CASSLARGTITDTQYF
TGTGCCAGCAGCTTAGCGCGTGGGACTATCACAGATACGCAGTATTTT